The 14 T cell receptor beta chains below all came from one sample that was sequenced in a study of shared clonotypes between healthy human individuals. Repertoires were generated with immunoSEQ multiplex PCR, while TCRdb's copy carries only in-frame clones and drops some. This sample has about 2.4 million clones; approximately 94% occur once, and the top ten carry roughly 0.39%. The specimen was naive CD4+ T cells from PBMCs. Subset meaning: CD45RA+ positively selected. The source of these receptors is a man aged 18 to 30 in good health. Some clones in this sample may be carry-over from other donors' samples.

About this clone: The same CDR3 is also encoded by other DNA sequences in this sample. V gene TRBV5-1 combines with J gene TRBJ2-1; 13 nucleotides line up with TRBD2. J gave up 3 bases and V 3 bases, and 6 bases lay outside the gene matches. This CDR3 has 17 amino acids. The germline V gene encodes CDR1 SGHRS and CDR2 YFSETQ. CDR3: CASSWGLAGRYYNEQFF. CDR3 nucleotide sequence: TGCGCCAGCAGCTGGGGACTAGCGGGAAGGTACTACAATGAGCAGTTCTTC.

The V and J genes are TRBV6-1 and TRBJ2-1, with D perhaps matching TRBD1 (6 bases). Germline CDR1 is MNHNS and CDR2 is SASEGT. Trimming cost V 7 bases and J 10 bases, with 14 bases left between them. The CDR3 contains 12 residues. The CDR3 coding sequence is TGTGCCAGCACCCTGACAGGACGCGAGCAGTTCTTC. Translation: CASTLTGREQFF.

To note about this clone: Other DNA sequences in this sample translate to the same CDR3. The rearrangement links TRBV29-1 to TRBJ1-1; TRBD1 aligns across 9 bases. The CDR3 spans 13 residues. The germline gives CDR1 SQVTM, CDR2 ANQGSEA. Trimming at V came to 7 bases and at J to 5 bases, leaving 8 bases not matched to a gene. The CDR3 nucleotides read TGCAGCGCTACGGGACAGGGTGGGACTGAAGCTTTCTTT. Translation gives CSATGQGGTEAFF.

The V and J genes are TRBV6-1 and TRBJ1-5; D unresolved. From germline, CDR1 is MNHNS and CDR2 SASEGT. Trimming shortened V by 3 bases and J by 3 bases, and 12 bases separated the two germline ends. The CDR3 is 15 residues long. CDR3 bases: TGTGCCAGCAGTGAGGCATTAGGACTCAATCAGCCCCAGCATTTT. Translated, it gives CASSEALGLNQPQHF.

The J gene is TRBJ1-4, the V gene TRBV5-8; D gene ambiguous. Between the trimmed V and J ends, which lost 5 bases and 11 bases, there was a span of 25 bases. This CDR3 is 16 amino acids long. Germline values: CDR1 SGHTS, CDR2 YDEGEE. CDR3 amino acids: CASRSPFVRDLGKLFF. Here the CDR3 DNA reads TGTGCCAGCAGGAGTCCCTTCGTCAGAGACTTGGGGAAACTGTTTTTT.

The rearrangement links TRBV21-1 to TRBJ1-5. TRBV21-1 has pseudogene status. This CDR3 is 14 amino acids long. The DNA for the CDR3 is TGTGCCAGCCCGGGGCGGCTGCGGGGGTCAACCCAGCATTTT. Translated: CASPGRLRGSTQHF.

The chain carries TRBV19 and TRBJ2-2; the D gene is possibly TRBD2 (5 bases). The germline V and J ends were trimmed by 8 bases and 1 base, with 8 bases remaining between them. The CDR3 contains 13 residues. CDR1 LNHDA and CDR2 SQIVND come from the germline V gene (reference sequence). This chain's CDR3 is CASRTRNTGELFF. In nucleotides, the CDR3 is TGTGCCAGTCGGACTCGGAACACCGGGGAGCTGTTTTTT.

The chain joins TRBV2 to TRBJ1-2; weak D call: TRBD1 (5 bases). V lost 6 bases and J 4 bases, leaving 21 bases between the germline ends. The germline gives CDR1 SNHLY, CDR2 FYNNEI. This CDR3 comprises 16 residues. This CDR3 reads CASSPTSRVRSYGYTF. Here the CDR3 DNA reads TGTGCCAGCAGCCCTACAAGCAGGGTAAGGTCCTATGGCTACACCTTC.

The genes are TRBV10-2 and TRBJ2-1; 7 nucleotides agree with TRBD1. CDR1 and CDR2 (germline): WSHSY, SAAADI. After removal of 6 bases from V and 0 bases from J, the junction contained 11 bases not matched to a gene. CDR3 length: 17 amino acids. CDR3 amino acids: CASSAQTTGHSYNEQFF. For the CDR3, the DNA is TGCGCCAGCAGCGCCCAAACGACAGGGCACTCCTACAATGAGCAGTTCTTC.

The DNA of the CDR3 is TGTGCCAGCAGTGACAACGGACAGCCGAACACCGGGGAGCTGTTTTTT. Its translation: CASSDNGQPNTGELFF. The J gene is TRBJ2-2, the V gene TRBV6-4; tentative D call: TRBD1 (6 bases). V was cut by 2 bases and J by 0 bases, with 10 bases left in between. CDR3 length: 16 amino acids. Germline loops: CDR1 MRHNA, CDR2 SNTAGT.

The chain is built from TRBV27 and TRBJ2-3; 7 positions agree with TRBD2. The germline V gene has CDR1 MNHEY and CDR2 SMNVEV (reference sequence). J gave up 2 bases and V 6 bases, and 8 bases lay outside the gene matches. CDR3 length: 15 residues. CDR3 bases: TGTGCCAGCAGACCGGGAGGACCCCCCACAGATACGCAGTATTTT. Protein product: CASRPGGPPTDTQYF.

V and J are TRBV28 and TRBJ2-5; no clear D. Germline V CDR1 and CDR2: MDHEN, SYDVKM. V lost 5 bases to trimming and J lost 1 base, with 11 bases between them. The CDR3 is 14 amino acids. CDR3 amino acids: CASSGSAIQETQYF. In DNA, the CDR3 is TGTGCCAGCAGTGGGTCTGCGATCCAAGAGACCCAGTACTTC.

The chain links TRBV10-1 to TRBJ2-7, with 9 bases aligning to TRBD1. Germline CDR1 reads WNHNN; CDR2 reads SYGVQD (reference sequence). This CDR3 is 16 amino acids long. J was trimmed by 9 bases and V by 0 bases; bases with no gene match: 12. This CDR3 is CASSESGTGISHAQYF. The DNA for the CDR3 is TGCGCCAGCAGTGAGTCCGGGACAGGGATCTCCCACGCGCAGTACTTC.

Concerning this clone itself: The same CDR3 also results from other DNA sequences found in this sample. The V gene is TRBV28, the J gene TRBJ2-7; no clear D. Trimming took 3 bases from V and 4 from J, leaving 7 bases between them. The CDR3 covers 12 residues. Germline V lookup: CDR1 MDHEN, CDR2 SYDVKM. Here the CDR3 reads CASSLSGYEQYF. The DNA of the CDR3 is TGTGCCAGCAGTTTGTCGGGTTACGAGCAGTACTTC.